This T cell receptor beta chain was obtained from a study of shared T cell receptors in the human thymus. Generated by immunoSEQ multiplex PCR, the TCRdb table keeps only in-frame clones and is missing some. The sample shows about 380,000 clones, around 93% of them seen only once. V gave up 3 bases and J gave up 1 base, with 8 bases separating them. The CDR3 totals 14 residues. The germline V gene has CDR1 WNHNN and CDR2 SYGVQD (reference sequence). The sequence was obtained from a human donor. Sequenced sample: thymocytes. This chain uses TRBV10-1 with TRBJ2-3; no reliable D call. The CDR3 bases are TGCGCCAGCAGTGAAACTGGACGCACAGATACGCAGTATTTT. It codes for CASSETGRTDTQYF.